The clone carrying this TCR beta chain was recorded at least ten times. Its antigen remains unidentified. The study reverse transcribed the entire isolated RNA, so it sequenced expressed TCRB transcripts. Produced via immunoSEQ multiplex PCR; TCRdb's table is partial and in-frame only. This sample has 150,000 to 200,000 clones, with less than 9.5% found just once. These data belong to a study of beta chain features in type 1 diabetes. Study-level findings and limits: All four CD4+ subsets from Type 1 diabetes patients carried moderately but significantly shorter TCRB CDR3s.

The length of the CDR3 is 13 residues. Germline CDR1 and CDR2: MNHNS and SASEGT. V dropped 8 bases and J dropped 1; count of bases not matched to a gene: 2. V and J are TRBV6-1 and TRBJ2-7; 10 bases are shared with TRBD2. Sequencing was done on a sample of central memory CD4+ T cells from blood. This receptor was identified in a middle-aged woman with type 1 diabetes. Written as DNA, the CDR3 is TGTGCCAGCGGACTAGCGGATTCCTACGAGCAGTACTTC. This gives the protein CASGLADSYEQYF.